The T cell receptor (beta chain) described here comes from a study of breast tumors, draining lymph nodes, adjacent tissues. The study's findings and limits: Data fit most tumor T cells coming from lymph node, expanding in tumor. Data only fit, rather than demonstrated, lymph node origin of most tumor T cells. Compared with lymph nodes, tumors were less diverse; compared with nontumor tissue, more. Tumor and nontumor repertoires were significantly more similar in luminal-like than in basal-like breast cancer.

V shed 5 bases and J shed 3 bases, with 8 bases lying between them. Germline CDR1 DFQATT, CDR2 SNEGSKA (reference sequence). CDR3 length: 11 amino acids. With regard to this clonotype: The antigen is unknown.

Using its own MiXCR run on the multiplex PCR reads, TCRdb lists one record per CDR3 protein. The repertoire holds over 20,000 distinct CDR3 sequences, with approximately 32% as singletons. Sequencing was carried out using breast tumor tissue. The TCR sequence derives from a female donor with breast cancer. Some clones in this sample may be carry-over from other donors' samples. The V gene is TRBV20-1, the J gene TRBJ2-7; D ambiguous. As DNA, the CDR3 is TGCAGTGCTTCCGGTGTCTACGAGCAGTACTTC. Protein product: CSASGVYEQYF.